The present TCR beta chain was sequenced within a study of response to subunit inactivated influenza vaccine. Study-wide points: Seasonal influenza vaccination, on each occasion, was suggested by the authors to recruit few new T cells.

TCRdb processed the RT-PCR reads anew with MiXCR; each CDR3 protein has one entry. The sample carries 750,000 to 850,000 distinct CDR3 sequences, roughly 18% recorded once. This CDR3 region has 13 residues. Trimming cost V 3 bases and J 2 bases, with 7 bases left between them. The sample holds a few counts of this clonotype. Its antigen remains unknown. The TCR sequence derives from a man aged 45-65 years who received an inactivated influenza vaccine. The chain joins TRBV12-3 or TRBV12-4 to TRBJ2-5; D is undetermined. Sequencing was performed on PBMCs from blood, taken approximately 5 days after vaccination. CDR3 bases: TGTGCCAGCAGTTTCGTCAGGCAAGAGACCCAGTACTTC. This codes for CASSFVRQETQYF.